Each of the 2 T cell receptor beta chains below was sequenced from the same sample in a study of T-cell reconstitution after alpha-beta-depleted transplantation in children. A TCRbeta library incorporating unique molecular identifiers was prepared. TCRdb redid the calling of the PCR reads with MiXCR, one entry per CDR3 protein. The profile shows under 300,000 distinct CDR3 sequences, around 9.7% of them singletons. The sequenced sample was PBMCs from the stem cell graft donor, obtained from the stem cell graft. The source of these receptors is a human donor who donated a stem cell graft to a child with SCID.

Remarks on this clonotype: A much more abundant neighbour one base away suggests this may be a read error. The chain has TRBV20-1 and TRBJ2-2; 8 positions match TRBD2. CDR3 length equals 16 residues. Per germline, CDR1 DFQATT and CDR2 SNEGSKA (reference sequence). The chain's CDR3 is CCARVSGERNTGELFF. The DNA for the CDR3 is TGCTGTGCTAGGGTTAGCGGGGAACGGAACACCGGGGAGCTGTTTTTT.

Ten or more counts support this clonotype. The gene calls are TRBV6-5 and TRBJ1-2, with D tentatively TRBD1 (6 bases). V shed 4 bases and J shed 7 bases, with 10 bases lying between them. The germline V gene has CDR1 MNHEY and CDR2 SVGAGI. The CDR3 consists of 12 residues. The CDR3 coding sequence is TGTGCCAGCAGTTCGGGGGCAGGTGGCTACACCTTC. Its protein product is CASSSGAGGYTF.